This T cell receptor beta chain originates from a study of cytomegalovirus exposure and HLA in healthy donors. CDR3 length: 19 residues. PCR primers comprised 60 Vbeta and 13 Jbeta primers. Produced via immunoSEQ multiplex PCR; TCRdb's table is partial and in-frame only. The sample yields fewer than 85,000 clones, around 84% seen once. This clone was recorded only once. V and J are TRBV21-1 and TRBJ2-4; the table's D call, TRBD1, has no DNA check behind it. TRBV21-1 is shown as a pseudogene. Input material: PBMCs. The TCR originated in an older man in good health and CMV-seropositive. The CDR3 DNA reads as TGTGCCAGCAGCAACCCCGGACAGGGAGAAATCCTAGCCAAAAACATTCAGTACTTC. This codes for CASSNPGQGEILAKNIQYF.